This T cell receptor (beta chain) is drawn from a study of blood T cell repertoires in COVID-19. About the study: Nucleic acid was either cDNA or gDNA, and it came from T cells, B-cell-depleted T cells, or PBMCs.

The CDR3 runs 16 residues. Germline CDR1 is LNHNV and CDR2 is YYDKDF (reference sequence). The V and J ends lost 0 bases and 6 bases respectively, with 15 bases between them. In the authors' methods: For nucleated cells, counts were estimated from reference gene primer amplification. Data came from immunoSEQ multiplex PCR; TCRdb stores just in-frame clones and leaves some out. From that table come the V and J calls and clone size; the DNA was used to work out D and trimming. This sample has around 100,000 clones, with roughly 80% found just once. The sequenced sample was peripheral blood. The rearrangement uses TRBV15 and TRBJ2-1; a weak D match, TRBD2 (7 bases). The TCR comes from a human donor in a cohort sampled during active COVID-19. The CDR3 here is CATSRDRGGGTNEQFF. CDR3 nucleotides: TGTGCCACCAGCAGAGATCGGGGAGGGGGAACCAATGAGCAGTTCTTC.